Shown below are 23 T cell receptor beta chains from a single sample sequenced in a study of cytomegalovirus exposure and HLA in healthy donors (dated by TCRdb to 2017 to 2019). Receptor amplification or capture employed the immunoSEQ multiplex PCR assay. For the multiplex PCR, a mixture combining 60 forward primers for TCR Vbeta segments and 13 reverse primers for TCR Jbeta segments was used. This is the immuneACCESS table as TCRdb keeps it, with only in-frame sequences that have V and J called. A part of the clones is gone; compared with another copy, unresolved V genes explain less than half, and the rest is unexplained. For this sample the table gives 150,000 to 200,000 clones, of which about 90% were detected only once. The ten largest account for 0.2% to 0.3% of the sample. What was sequenced was PBMCs. The receptors were sampled from a girl less than two years old in good health and CMV-seronegative.

The chain combines TRBV2 with TRBJ2-7; 7 positions agree with TRBD2. With 6 bases clipped from V and 7 bases from J, the junction kept 9 bases outside the gene matches. There are 13 residues in the CDR3. CDR1 is SNHLY, CDR2 FYNNEI, per germline. The DNA of the CDR3 is TGTGCCAGCAGAGGGGACCCGGGGGGTGAGCAGTACTTC. Protein product: CASRGDPGGEQYF.

The V and J genes are TRBV7-6 and TRBJ2-7; the match to TRBD2 covers 8 bases. There are 17 residues in the CDR3. The ends lost 7 bases at V and 6 bases at J; junction bases unmatched: 20. Germline CDR1 and CDR2: SGHVS and FNYEAQ. The CDR3 here is CASNDETGGGAGSEQYF. In DNA form, the CDR3 reads TGTGCCAGCAACGACGAGACGGGAGGGGGGGCTGGTAGCGAGCAGTACTTC. Variable domain in full (rest from reference TRBV7-6 and TRBJ2-7): GAGVSQSPRYKVTKRGQDVALRCDPISGHVSLYWYRQALGQGPEFLTYFNYEAQQDKSGLPNDRFSAERPEGSISTLTIQRTEQRDSAMYRCASNDETGGGAGSEQYFGPGTRLTVT.

Here the CDR3 DNA reads TGTGCCACCAGCAGAGCCGGGAGTTACGTGAGGGAGCAGTACTTC. Amino acids: CATSRAGSYVREQYF. J is TRBJ2-7 and V is TRBV15; D is possibly TRBD2 (6 bases). Trimming left V 1 base short and J 7 bases short, with 17 bases between. From germline, CDR1 is LNHNV and CDR2 YYDKDF (reference sequence). The CDR3 has 15 amino acids.

This sequence joins TRBV4-1 and TRBJ2-2; TRBD1 aligns across 8 bases. This CDR3 contains 15 residues. V trimming: 6 bases; J trimming: 4 bases; junction bases outside the gene matches: 7. Germline CDR1 reads MGHRA; CDR2 reads YSYEKL. The CDR3 DNA is TGCGCCAGCAGGGAACTGACAGGGGTCACCGGGGAGCTGTTTTTT. This translates into CASRELTGVTGELFF.

The rearrangement joins TRBV14 to TRBJ2-7; TRBD1 aligns across 8 bases. V trimming: 3 bases; J trimming: 6 bases; junction bases outside the gene matches: 16. CDR3 length: 17 amino acids. CDR1 is SGHDN and CDR2 is FVKESK in the germline V gene. CDR3 in amino acids: CASSHENYRGIVTEQYF. In DNA, the CDR3 is TGTGCCAGCAGCCATGAAAATTACAGGGGGATAGTAACCGAGCAGTACTTC.

The chain couples TRBV4-3 to TRBJ2-2; 9 nucleotides match TRBD1. CDR3 length: 13 residues. The trim removed 4 bases at V and 6 bases at J, leaving 0 bases unmatched. Germline CDR1 LGHNA, CDR2 YSLEER. The DNA for the CDR3 is TGCGCCAGCAGCCGACAGGGGGCCGGGGAGCTGTTTTTT. Translated, it gives CASSRQGAGELFF.

The chain is built from TRBV5-1 and TRBJ1-2; 7 nucleotides align to TRBD1. The CDR3 is 14 residues long. Looked up from germline, CDR1 is SGHRS and CDR2 is YFSETQ. The V segment lost 3 bases and the J segment 5 bases; nucleotides outside the gene matches: 7. The CDR3 here is CASSSGQAAYGYTF. The CDR3 nucleotides are TGCGCCAGCAGCTCCGGACAGGCAGCTTATGGCTACACCTTC.

A few counts support this clone. V gene TRBV6-4 combines with J gene TRBJ2-1; the D is unclear. The CDR3 totals 13 residues. V was cut by 2 bases and J by 8 bases, with 10 bases left in between. Germline-derived CDR1 and CDR2 are MRHNA and SNTAGT. Here the CDR3 reads CASSDPNRDEQFF. The CDR3 nucleotides read TGTGCCAGCAGTGACCCTAACCGCGATGAGCAGTTCTTC.

V and J are TRBV13 and TRBJ2-7; 9 bases are shared with TRBD2. The V gene end was trimmed by 5 bases and the J gene end by 0 bases; junction bases not matched to a gene: 5. The CDR3 totals 15 residues. CDR1 is PRHDT and CDR2 is FYEKMQ in the germline V gene (reference sequence). Written as DNA, the CDR3 is TGTGCCAGCAGCCCGACTAGCGGAAGCTCCTACGAGCAGTACTTC. Encoded protein: CASSPTSGSSYEQYF.

V gene TRBV5-1 combines with J gene TRBJ2-2; 8 bases line up with TRBD1. V shed 4 bases, J shed 3 bases, and the junction held 8 bases outside the gene matches. The germline gives CDR1 SGHRS, CDR2 YFSETQ. This CDR3 region has 16 residues. CDR3 region: CASSPDRAADTGELFF. The CDR3 nucleotides are TGCGCCAGCAGCCCGGACAGGGCCGCGGACACCGGGGAGCTGTTTTTT.

The rearrangement links TRBV7-2 to TRBJ2-1; 9 bases match TRBD2. Germline CDR1 and CDR2: SGHTA and FQGNSA. Trimming took 10 bases from V and 7 from J; bases not matched to a gene: 11. There are 14 residues in the CDR3. CDR3 loop: CANERGGVFNEQFF. CDR3 nucleotides: TGTGCCAACGAGCGCGGGGGGGTATTTAATGAGCAGTTCTTC.

V usage is TRBV6-5 and J usage is TRBJ1-1, with a tentative D call TRBD1 (5 bases). CDR3 length equals 15 residues. The germline gives CDR1 MNHEY, CDR2 SVGAGI. With 0 bases removed from V and 2 bases from J, the gap between germline ends came to 10 bases. The CDR3 DNA reads TGTGCCAGCAGTTACTCTGGGGCAGCTAACACTGAAGCTTTCTTT. It encodes CASSYSGAANTEAFF.

The sample holds a few counts of this clone. This rearrangement joins TRBV15 to TRBJ2-5; D call uncertain. Per the germline V gene, CDR1 is LNHNV and CDR2 is YYDKDF (reference sequence). This CDR3 comprises 12 residues. Trimming left V 3 bases short and J 0 bases short, with 2 bases between. The CDR3 DNA is TGTGCCACCAGCAGTAACCAAGAGACCCAGTACTTC. Protein: CATSSNQETQYF.

For the CDR3, the DNA is TGCGCCAGCACCTCGGCCTTAGCGGGAGGTACCTACAATGAGCAGTTCTTC. Residues: CASTSALAGGTYNEQFF. This chain joins TRBV4-1 and TRBJ2-1; 10 bases map to TRBD2. The germline gives CDR1 MGHRA, CDR2 YSYEKL. The CDR3 totals 17 residues. The junction had 11 bases not matched to a gene; V was cut back by 7 bases and J by 2 bases.

The chain uses TRBV9 and TRBJ2-1; 15 positions agree with TRBD2. V shed 0 bases and J 7 bases; nucleotides not matched to a gene: 5. The CDR3 loop spans 17 amino acids. CDR1 and CDR2 (germline): SGDLS, YYNGEE. The CDR3 bases are TGTGCCAGCAGCGTAGGGACTAGCGGGGGGGCCGAAAATGAGCAGTTCTTC. The encoded protein is CASSVGTSGGAENEQFF.

J is TRBJ2-2 and V is TRBV19; D uncertain. Trimming removed 3 bases from V and 4 bases from J, with 12 bases in between. The CDR3 totals 15 residues. In germline, CDR1 is LNHDA, CDR2 SQIVND (reference sequence). DNA of the CDR3: TGTGCCAGTAGTATGTCGAACAGCCCCACCGGGGAGCTGTTTTTT. It specifies CASSMSNSPTGELFF. Full variable domain (outside the CDR3, taken from reference TRBV19 and TRBJ2-2): DGGITQSPKYLFRKEGQNVTLSCEQNLNHDAMYWYRQDPGQGLRLIYYSQIVNDFQKGDIAEGYSVSREKKESFPLTVTSAQKNPTAFYLCASSMSNSPTGELFFGEGSRLTVL.

The chain joins TRBV6-5 to TRBJ2-3, with D perhaps TRBD2 (6 bases). The CDR3 is made up of 16 amino acids. Trimming took 0 bases from V and 2 from J, leaving 12 bases between them. Germline V gene data show CDR1 as MNHEY and CDR2 as SVGAGI. CDR3 sequence (DNA): TGTGCCAGCAGTTACTCGATTGGGGGGTACACAGATACGCAGTATTTT. This codes for CASSYSIGGYTDTQYF.

The chain carries TRBV5-4 and TRBJ1-1; D is possibly TRBD1 (5 bases). CDR3 length equals 17 residues. Deletions cut 3 bases from V and 1 base from J, with 19 bases between. CDR1 is SGHNT, CDR2 YYREEE, per germline (reference sequence). CDR3 sequence (DNA): TGTGCCAGCAGCTGGGGCCTCCGTGGGGTCGCGAACACTGAAGCTTTCTTT. This codes for CASSWGLRGVANTEAFF.

This chain uses TRBV5-6 with TRBJ2-5; TRBD2 aligns across 7 bases. V trimming: 2 bases; J trimming: 2 bases; junction bases outside the gene matches: 12. The length of the CDR3 is 17 residues. Germline values: CDR1 SGHDT, CDR2 YYEEEE. Here the CDR3 reads CASSFTRDYTRQETQYF. The CDR3 DNA follows: TGTGCCAGCAGCTTCACCCGGGACTATACAAGACAAGAGACCCAGTACTTC. The variable domain in full, completed from reference TRBV5-6 and TRBJ2-5, reads DAGVTQSPTHLIKTRGQQVTLRCSPKSGHDTVSWYQQALGQGPQFIFQYYEEEERQRGNFPDRFSGHQFPNYSSELNVNALLLGDSALYLCASSFTRDYTRQETQYFGPGTRLLVL.

V usage is TRBV6-5 and J usage is TRBJ2-7; D unclear. The CDR3 loop spans 13 amino acids. From germline, CDR1 is MNHEY and CDR2 SVGAGI. Trimming took off 0 bases at V and 3 bases at J, with 6 bases between the two ends. The CDR3: CASSYSRHYEQYF. CDR3 in DNA: TGTGCCAGCAGTTACTCCAGACACTACGAGCAGTACTTC.

CDR3 DNA: TGTGCCAGCAGCGTAACAGGATCGGACGCATCACCCCTCCACTTT. It codes for CASSVTGSDASPLHF. The rearrangement joins TRBV7-6 to TRBJ1-6, with a tentative D call TRBD1 (5 bases). The CDR3 is 15 residues long. Germline V gives CDR1 SGHVS, CDR2 FNYEAQ. Trimming removed 5 bases at V and 10 bases at J, with 18 bases between.

This rearrangement joins TRBV6-1 to TRBJ2-2, with D tentatively TRBD1 (6 bases). Germline-derived CDR1 and CDR2 are MNHNS and SASEGT. V dropped 10 bases and J dropped 3 bases, with 15 bases sitting between them. This CDR3 region has 14 residues. Here the CDR3 reads CANHTGIYTGELFF. CDR3 bases: TGTGCCAACCATACAGGGATCTACACCGGGGAGCTGTTTTTT.

V usage is TRBV15 and J usage is TRBJ2-1; no firm D call. Looked up from germline, CDR1 is LNHNV and CDR2 is YYDKDF (reference sequence). The CDR3 covers 15 residues. V was trimmed by 0 bases and J by 4 bases, leaving 10 bases between them. CDR3 protein: CATSRDRGGYNEQFF. The DNA for the CDR3 is TGTGCCACCAGCAGAGATCGTGGCGGATACAATGAGCAGTTCTTC.